Following are 18 T cell receptor beta chains from one sample sequenced in a study of OX40 agonist ivuxolimab in advanced cancers. The table came from immunoSEQ multiplex PCR; TCRdb's copy has only in-frame clones and leaves some out. In the table there are 97,000 or so clones, roughly 90% of which are singletons. The sequenced sample was CD4+ or CD8+ T cells sorted from blood, obtained in a trial of the OX40 agonist ivuxolimab. These receptors were obtained from an adult with an advanced solid tumor such as melanoma, head and neck, liver or kidney cancer.

This rearrangement joins TRBV6-5 to TRBJ1-6, with 8 bases lining up with TRBD1. Trimming took 5 bases from V and 6 from J; bases not matched to a gene: 0. Germline values: CDR1 MNHEY, CDR2 SVGAGI. The CDR3 runs 13 residues. In DNA, the CDR3 is TGTGCCAGCAGTGGACAGGGTAATTCACCCCTCCACTTT. Amino acids: CASSGQGNSPLHF.

The CDR3 DNA sequence: TGTGCCAGTAGTATTGGGGCAGGAGCTCCTACTGAAGCTTTCTTT. This gives the protein CASSIGAGAPTEAFF. The chain is built from TRBV19 and TRBJ1-1, with D tentatively TRBD1 (5 bases). V shed 3 bases and J shed 5 bases, with 16 bases lying between them. CDR1 and CDR2 (germline): LNHDA, SQIVND (reference sequence). The CDR3 runs 15 residues.

J is TRBJ2-1 and V is TRBV9, with TRBD2 matching over 14 bases. V lost 4 bases and J lost 8; bases outside the gene matches: 17. Germline lookup yields CDR1 SGDLS and CDR2 YYNGEE. The CDR3 length is 19 residues. This CDR3 is CASSTRRGGLAGGGDEQFF. For the CDR3, the DNA is TGTGCCAGCAGCACCCGGAGGGGAGGACTAGCGGGAGGAGGGGATGAGCAGTTCTTC.

The rearrangement joins TRBV7-2 to TRBJ2-1, with 7 positions matching TRBD2. V lost 4 bases and J lost 7; bases outside the gene matches: 7. Per the germline V gene, CDR1 is SGHTA and CDR2 is FQGNSA. The CDR3 spans 14 residues. CDR3: CASSSPLSGNEQFF. For the CDR3, the DNA is TGTGCCAGCAGCTCGCCCCTTAGCGGGAATGAGCAGTTCTTC.

This clone came up a few times. The chain carries TRBV19 and TRBJ2-7; D could derive from TRBD1 or TRBD2 (5 bases each). Germline CDR1 reads LNHDA; CDR2 reads SQIVND (reference sequence). The CDR3 consists of 12 residues. The V gene lost 3 bases and the J gene lost 3 bases, with 6 bases spanning the gap. Written as DNA, the CDR3 is TGTGCCAGTAGTATGGGGGTCTACGAGCAGTACTTC. Amino acid sequence: CASSMGVYEQYF.

The chain carries TRBV2 and TRBJ2-5, with 11 bases matching TRBD2. The CDR3 has 15 amino acids. Germline-derived CDR1 and CDR2 are SNHLY and FYNNEI. V lost 3 bases, J lost 5 bases, and 5 bases stayed unmatched. DNA of the CDR3: TGTGCCAGCAGTGACCTAGCGGGGGGCCTCGAGACCCAGTACTTC. Translation: CASSDLAGGLETQYF.

The chain carries TRBV7-9 and TRBJ1-3; TRBD1 aligns across 8 bases. V shed 6 bases and J 8 bases; nucleotides not matched to a gene: 9. Germline V gives CDR1 SEHNR, CDR2 FQNEAQ (reference sequence). The CDR3 length is 14 residues. CDR3 region: CASSPADRGYTIYF. The CDR3 DNA reads as TGTGCCAGCAGTCCGGCCGACAGGGGATACACCATATATTTT. The complete variable domain, with remaining parts taken from reference TRBV7-9 and TRBJ1-3, reads DTGVSQNPRHKITKRGQNVTFRCDPISEHNRLYWYRQTLGQGPEFLTYFQNEAQLEKSRLLSDRFSAERPKGSFSTLEIQRTEQGDSAMYLCASSPADRGYTIYFGEGSWLTVV.

This rearrangement joins TRBV11-3 to TRBJ2-5; D remains ambiguous. V shed 5 bases and J shed 4 bases, with 11 bases lying between them. Germline V lookup: CDR1 SGHNT, CDR2 YENEEA. This CDR3 has 13 amino acids. The CDR3 coding sequence is TGTGCCAGCAGCGGTGGACGGTCAGAGACCCAGTACTTC. It translates to CASSGGRSETQYF.

The chain combines TRBV7-9 with TRBJ1-4; D is possibly TRBD1 (6 bases). CDR3 length: 14 amino acids. Per the germline V gene, CDR1 is SEHNR and CDR2 is FQNEAQ (reference sequence). Trimming removed 5 bases at V and 6 bases at J, with 13 bases between. The CDR3 coding sequence is TGTGCCAGCAGCACCACAGGGTGGGATGAAAAACTGTTTTTT. Amino acids: CASSTTGWDEKLFF. Combining the CDR3 with reference TRBV7-9 and TRBJ1-4 gives the whole variable domain DTGVSQNPRHKITKRGQNVTFRCDPISEHNRLYWYRQTLGQGPEFLTYFQNEAQLEKSRLLSDRFSAERPKGSFSTLEIQRTEQGDSAMYLCASSTTGWDEKLFFGSGTQLSVL.

This chain links TRBV6-1 with TRBJ2-1; D not resolved. Trimming removed 0 bases at V and 0 bases at J, with 6 bases between. This CDR3 is 15 amino acids long. Germline lookup yields CDR1 MNHNS and CDR2 SASEGT. CDR3 loop: CASSEAQLSYNEQFF. Written as DNA, the CDR3 is TGTGCCAGCAGTGAAGCCCAACTCTCCTACAATGAGCAGTTCTTC.

The chain employs TRBV5-5 and TRBJ2-1; 11 nucleotides agree with TRBD2. The CDR3 spans 15 residues. V dropped 2 bases and J dropped 5; count of bases not matched to a gene: 3. The germline V gene has CDR1 SGHKS and CDR2 YYEKEE (reference sequence). The CDR3 loop reads CASSFLAGGDNEQFF. As DNA, the CDR3 is TGTGCCAGCAGCTTCCTAGCGGGGGGCGACAATGAGCAGTTCTTC. The full variable domain, with the rest looked up from reference TRBV5-5 and TRBJ2-1, is DAGVTQSPTHLIKTRGQQVTLRCSPISGHKSVSWYQQVLGQGPQFIFQYYEKEERGRGNFPDRFSARQFPNYSSELNVNALLLGDSALYLCASSFLAGGDNEQFFGPGTRLTVL.

V usage is TRBV7-9 and J usage is TRBJ1-1; D might be TRBD1 (6 bases). The CDR3 sequence is 17 residues long. V was clipped by 5 bases and J by 4 bases, with 23 bases between them. Germline CDR1 and CDR2: SEHNR and FQNEAQ (reference sequence). CDR3 nucleotide sequence: TGTGCCAGCAGCCCAGGGGTTAGTGCCGAAGGGTTCACTGAAGCTTTCTTT. Protein: CASSPGVSAEGFTEAFF.

The chain couples TRBV5-1 to TRBJ1-5, with 8 positions matching TRBD1. Germline V gives CDR1 SGHRS, CDR2 YFSETQ. V was clipped by 3 bases and J by 3 bases; unmatched bases: 5. This CDR3 spans 15 amino acids. In DNA form, the CDR3 reads TGCGCCAGCAGCTCCGGGACAGGAGTCAATCAGCCCCAGCATTTT. This gives the protein CASSSGTGVNQPQHF.

The CDR3 loop is CASSFFTGNFNSPLHF. The CDR3 DNA sequence: TGCGCCAGCAGCTTTTTCACAGGCAACTTCAATTCACCCCTCCACTTT. The chain joins TRBV5-1 to TRBJ1-6; weak D call: TRBD1 (5 bases). V dropped 2 bases and J dropped 7 bases, with 16 bases sitting between them. CDR3 length equals 16 residues. Germline V gene lookup returns CDR1 SGHRS and CDR2 YFSETQ.

This rearrangement joins TRBV19 to TRBJ2-7; tentative D call: TRBD1 (6 bases). The CDR3 covers 12 residues. Germline CDR1 LNHDA, CDR2 SQIVND (reference sequence). The V gene lost 5 bases and the J gene lost 6 bases, with 11 bases spanning the gap. The CDR3 loop reads CASSQGPFEQYF. In nucleotides, the CDR3 is TGTGCCAGTAGTCAGGGGCCTTTCGAGCAGTACTTC.

The chain recombines TRBV7-2 with TRBJ1-1, with TRBD1 matching over 7 bases. The CDR3 loop spans 17 amino acids. V trimming: 1 base; J trimming: 0 bases; junction bases outside the gene matches: 8. The germline CDR1 and CDR2 sequences are SGHTA and FQGNSA. The CDR3 DNA is TGTGCCAGCAGCTTAGACAGGGGCAGTCTTATGAACACTGAAGCTTTCTTT. This encodes CASSLDRGSLMNTEAFF.

The chain couples TRBV9 to TRBJ1-6; perhaps TRBD1 as D (5 bases). This CDR3 is built from 14 residues. The ends were cut back, 9 bases at V and 4 bases at J, with 14 bases in the middle. Germline CDR1 SGDLS, CDR2 YYNGEE. The CDR3 DNA sequence: TGTGCCACCGGAGCCGGGACTTATAATTCACCCCTCCACTTT. Translating it yields CATGAGTYNSPLHF.

V usage is TRBV27 and J usage is TRBJ1-4; 7 bases are a match to TRBD1. The CDR3 loop spans 15 amino acids. Germline values: CDR1 MNHEY, CDR2 SMNVEV (reference sequence). With 6 bases clipped from V and 8 bases from J, the junction kept 12 bases outside the gene matches. The CDR3, as DNA: TGTGCCAGCAGGCTAAGGGGGCGTTTAAACGAAAAACTGTTTTTT. It translates to CASRLRGRLNEKLFF.